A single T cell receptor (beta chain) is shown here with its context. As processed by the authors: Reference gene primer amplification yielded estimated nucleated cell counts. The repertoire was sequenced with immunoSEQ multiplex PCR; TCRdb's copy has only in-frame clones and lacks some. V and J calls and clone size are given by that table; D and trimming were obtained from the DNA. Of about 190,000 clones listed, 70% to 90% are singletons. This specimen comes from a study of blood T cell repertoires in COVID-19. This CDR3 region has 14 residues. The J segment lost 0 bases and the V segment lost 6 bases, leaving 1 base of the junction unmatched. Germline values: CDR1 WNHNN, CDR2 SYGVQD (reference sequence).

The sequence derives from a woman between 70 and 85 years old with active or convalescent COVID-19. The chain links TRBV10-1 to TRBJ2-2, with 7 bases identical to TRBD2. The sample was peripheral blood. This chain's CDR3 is CASRLAPNTGELFF. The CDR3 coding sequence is TGCGCCAGCAGACTAGCGCCGAACACCGGGGAGCTGTTTTTT.